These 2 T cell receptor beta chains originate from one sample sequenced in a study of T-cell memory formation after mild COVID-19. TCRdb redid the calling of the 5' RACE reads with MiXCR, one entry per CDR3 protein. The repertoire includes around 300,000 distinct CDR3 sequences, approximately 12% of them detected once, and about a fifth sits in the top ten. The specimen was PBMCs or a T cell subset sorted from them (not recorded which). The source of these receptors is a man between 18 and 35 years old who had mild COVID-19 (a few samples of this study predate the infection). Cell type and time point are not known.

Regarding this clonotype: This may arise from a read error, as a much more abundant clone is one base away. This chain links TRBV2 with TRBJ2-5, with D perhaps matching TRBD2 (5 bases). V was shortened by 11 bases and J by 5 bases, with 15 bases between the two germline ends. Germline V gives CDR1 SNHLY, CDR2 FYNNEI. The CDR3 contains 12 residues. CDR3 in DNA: TGTGCCTGCGTTGAGGGTCGGGAGACCCAGTACTTC. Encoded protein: CACVEGRETQYF.

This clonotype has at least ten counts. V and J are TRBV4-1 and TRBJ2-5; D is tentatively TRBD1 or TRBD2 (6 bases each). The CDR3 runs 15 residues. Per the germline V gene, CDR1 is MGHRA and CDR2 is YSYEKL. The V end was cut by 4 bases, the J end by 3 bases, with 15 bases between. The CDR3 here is CASSLQGTYKETQYF. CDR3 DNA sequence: TGCGCCAGCAGCCTCCAGGGGACTTACAAAGAGACCCAGTACTTC.